This T cell receptor (beta chain) appears in the sequencing data of a study of blood T cell repertoires in COVID-19. In the study overall: Whether acute or convalescent, the COVID-19 samples came from the United States, Italy and Spain. T cells, B-cell-depleted T cells, or PBMCs supplied cDNA or gDNA.

In its sample, this clone was seen once. The table came from immunoSEQ multiplex PCR; TCRdb's copy has only in-frame clones and leaves some out. The data contain 100,000 to 150,000 clones, 85% of them singletons. This receptor was taken from a woman older than 75 with acute or convalescent COVID-19. Sequenced: peripheral blood.

This CDR3 reads CASSEPGRANYGYTF. The CDR3 DNA sequence: TGCGCCAGCAGTGAACCGGGGAGAGCTAACTATGGCTACACCTTC. This chain joins TRBV10-2 and TRBJ1-2; no definite D call. This CDR3 is 15 amino acids long. Germline V lookup: CDR1 WSHSY, CDR2 SAAADI. V gave up 3 bases and J gave up 0 bases, with 11 bases separating them.